A selection of T cell receptor beta chains follows, all from one sample in a study of follicular helper T cells after annual influenza vaccination. TCRdb keeps only in-frame clones here, not all; method: immunoSEQ multiplex PCR. The sample contains 10,000 or so clones, around four fifths of which appear only once. The sequencing here drew on CXCR5- memory CD4+ T cells sorted from blood, taken 7 days after influenza vaccination. The receptor set was obtained from an adult who received the influenza vaccine. Both conserved end residues are part of each CDR3. Each record gives: J gene, V gene, clone size, CDR3 protein. Only part of the rows carry a size: once, few, many, or a class if the clone is expanded.

TRBJ2-5	TRBV5-4	-	CASSLVAGGAETQYF
TRBJ2-7	TRBV7-9	-	CASSLSAGAYEQYF
TRBJ1-1	TRBV28	-	CASSPYRAGSMNTEAFF
TRBJ1-3	TRBV5-5	-	CASSEGQGRRPGNTIYF
TRBJ2-1	TRBV6-1	-	CASSERLLAGRNEQFF
TRBJ1-2	TRBV28	-	CASSLSGGSSYGYTF
TRBJ1-3	TRBV30	-	CAWSAGTAGNTIYF
TRBJ2-3	TRBV14	-	CASSRGQAHSTDTQYF
TRBJ2-7	TRBV2	-	CASSVESDEQYF
TRBJ1-2	TRBV7-2	once	CASSLGRGPYGYTF
TRBJ2-1	TRBV7-2	-	CASSPRQDDNEQFF
TRBJ2-7	TRBV29-1	-	CSVIPGADRLAEQYF
TRBJ2-5	TRBV6-5	once	CASSTGETQYF
TRBJ1-3	TRBV7-9	-	CASSLIQPSGNTIYF
TRBJ2-3	TRBV30	-	CAWRSWFGGTDTQYF
TRBJ2-5	TRBV2	-	CASSASPNQETQYF
TRBJ2-3	TRBV11-3	-	CASSFRGGSTDTQYF
TRBJ1-3	TRBV18	-	CASSPRGRIGAVTTLGDTIYF
TRBJ2-3	TRBV7-9	-	CASMLAGAADTQYF
TRBJ1-1	TRBV9	-	CASSVRDRGEAFF
TRBJ2-1	TRBV11-2	-	CASSPVRGQGYNEQFF
TRBJ1-1	TRBV11-1	-	CASSLWTSLKVNTEAFF
TRBJ1-2	TRBV7-9	-	CASNEGSSAYGYTF
TRBJ2-3	TRBV6-5	-	CASSYEPQRGTQYF
TRBJ2-3	TRBV7-9	-	CASSLRSLGDTQYF
TRBJ1-2	TRBV7-9	-	CASSFRPGADSNYGYTF
TRBJ1-6	TRBV27	-	CASRLTGRAPLHF
TRBJ2-7	TRBV6-6	-	CASSYERATYEQYF
TRBJ2-5	TRBV11-3	-	CASSFSWSGETQYF
TRBJ2-1	TRBV7-6	-	CASSPRLAGGPNEQFF
TRBJ1-2	TRBV7-8	-	CASSAPQGNYGYTF
TRBJ2-4	TRBV21-1	-	CASRLRVAQQRKNIQYF
TRBJ2-7	TRBV7-6	-	CASSYGRNYEQYF
TRBJ2-3	TRBV11-2	-	CASSLGRDWGPDTQYF
TRBJ1-6	TRBV4-3	few	CASSHDSQDNSPLHF
TRBJ2-5	TRBV21-1	-	CASSKVVRGEIDRGTETQYF
TRBJ1-2	TRBV20-1	-	CSAQNRAGYTF
TRBJ2-5	TRBV7-2	-	CASSQSGPEETQYF
TRBJ1-4	TRBV19	-	CASNAYGDSSEKLFF
TRBJ2-1	TRBV5-1	-	CASSFSGGASEQFF
TRBJ2-7	TRBV6-1	-	CASSAGGGSYEQYF
TRBJ1-1	TRBV5-4	-	CASSVDRNTEAFF
TRBJ2-5	TRBV5-6	-	CASSFPGTSGGAQETQYF
TRBJ2-7	TRBV30	-	CAWSVYSAGEQYF
TRBJ2-3	TRBV7-2	-	CASSAEQRGFSTDTQYF
TRBJ2-3	TRBV6-5	-	CASSSPYTTDTQYF
TRBJ2-5	TRBV7-6	-	CASSLVGVGQETQYF
TRBJ1-5	TRBV19	-	CASSIRVTGTGNQPQHF
TRBJ2-7	TRBV7-2	-	CASSLSRTSGAYEQYF
TRBJ1-5	TRBV2	-	CASSERGGVLEPQHF
TRBJ1-2	TRBV15	once	CATSQTSSYGYTF
TRBJ2-5	TRBV6-1	-	CASRAIGGGETQYF
TRBJ1-3	TRBV6-6	-	CASGRGSGNTIYF
TRBJ2-7	TRBV16	-	CASSPRDRGDEQYF
TRBJ2-3	TRBV7-2	-	CASGHHTDTQYF
TRBJ2-1	TRBV7-2	-	CASSQQGRAYNEQFF
TRBJ2-2	TRBV9	once	CASSARGLADSTGELFF